This is a list of T cell receptor beta chains from one sample in a study of technical replicates of blood from four donors. Generated by immunoSEQ multiplex PCR, the TCRdb table keeps only in-frame clones and is missing some. The sample contains over 50,000 clones, around 85% of which appear only once. Sequencing was performed on PBMCs. These receptors all stem from a human donor in good health. Some clones in this sample may be carry-over from other donors' samples. The CDR3 runs from the conserved cysteine through the conserved F or W. The D gene is left open where the match is weak. For some rows the clone size is stated as once, few or many, or as a class when expanded; others skip it.

V gene: TRBV7-2
D gene: -
clone size: once
J gene: TRBJ1-6
CDR3 protein: CASGGGPKNSPLHF
CDR3 DNA: TGTGCCAGCGGGGGGGGACCAAAGAATTCACCCCTCCACTTT

V gene: TRBV7-9
D gene: TRBD1
clone size: once
J gene: TRBJ2-2
CDR3 protein: CASSRSPPGQGMIGELFF
CDR3 DNA: TGTGCCAGCAGCCGAAGCCCCCCGGGACAGGGCATGATCGGGGAGCTGTTTTTT

V gene: TRBV4-1
D gene: -
clone size: -
J gene: TRBJ2-6
CDR3 protein: CASSQRTDSSGANVLTF
CDR3 DNA: TGCGCCAGCAGCCAGAGGACAGATAGCTCTGGGGCCAACGTCCTGACTTTC

V gene: TRBV4-3
D gene: -
clone size: -
J gene: TRBJ2-1
CDR3 protein: CASSQGVGSGNEQFF
CDR3 DNA: TGCGCCAGCAGCCAAGGGGTGGGGAGCGGCAATGAGCAGTTCTTC

V gene: TRBV5-1
D gene: TRBD1
clone size: -
J gene: TRBJ1-6
CDR3 protein: CASSFSPGQGGSPLHF
CDR3 DNA: TGCGCCAGCAGCTTCTCCCCGGGACAGGGGGGTTCACCCCTCCACTTT

V gene: TRBV5-1
D gene: -
clone size: -
J gene: TRBJ1-4
CDR3 protein: CASSLEGNTNEKLFF
CDR3 DNA: TGCGCCAGCAGCTTGGAGGGGAATACTAATGAAAAACTGTTTTTT

V gene: TRBV6-6
D gene: TRBD1
clone size: -
J gene: TRBJ1-1
CDR3 protein: CASSYRDRAREAFF
CDR3 DNA: TGTGCCAGCAGTTACAGGGACAGGGCGCGTGAAGCTTTCTTT

V gene: TRBV13
D gene: -
clone size: -
J gene: TRBJ1-6
CDR3 protein: CASSLGSLRSPLHF
CDR3 DNA: TGTGCCAGCAGCTTAGGCTCCTTGCGGTCACCCCTCCACTTT

V gene: TRBV7-6
D gene: -
clone size: once
J gene: TRBJ2-1
CDR3 protein: CASSSSEAPQFF
CDR3 DNA: TGTGCCAGCAGCTCGTCCGAGGCGCCGCAGTTCTTC

V gene: TRBV4-3
D gene: TRBD2
clone size: -
J gene: TRBJ2-7
CDR3 protein: CASSRSSGGPSYEQYF
CDR3 DNA: TGCGCCAGCAGCCGGAGTAGCGGGGGCCCCTCCTACGAGCAGTACTTC

V gene: TRBV14
D gene: -
clone size: -
J gene: TRBJ2-7
CDR3 protein: CASSQTQGSEQYF
CDR3 DNA: TGTGCCAGCAGCCAAACGCAGGGGTCCGAGCAGTACTTC

V gene: TRBV6-5
D gene: TRBD1
clone size: -
J gene: TRBJ1-3
CDR3 protein: CASSSSGGGNTIYF
CDR3 DNA: TGTGCCAGCAGTTCATCAGGGGGTGGAAACACCATATATTTT

V gene: TRBV6-6
D gene: TRBD2
clone size: -
J gene: TRBJ2-1
CDR3 protein: CASSYLAGGRNEQFF
CDR3 DNA: TGTGCCAGCAGTTACTTAGCGGGAGGGCGAAATGAGCAGTTCTTC

V gene: TRBV25-1
D gene: TRBD1
clone size: -
J gene: TRBJ2-7
CDR3 protein: CASSRARTGGYEQYF
CDR3 DNA: TGTGCCAGCAGTCGAGCTCGGACAGGGGGCTACGAGCAGTACTTC

V gene: TRBV25-1
D gene: -
clone size: once
J gene: TRBJ1-2
CDR3 protein: CASSGGRQANYGYTF
CDR3 DNA: TGTGCCAGCAGTGGTGGGAGGCAGGCTAACTATGGCTACACCTTC

V gene: TRBV5-1
D gene: -
clone size: -
J gene: TRBJ2-3
CDR3 protein: CASSNRLGLPSDTQYF
CDR3 DNA: TGCGCCAGCAGCAACCGACTAGGTTTACCTTCAGATACGCAGTATTTT

V gene: TRBV5-5
D gene: TRBD2
clone size: -
J gene: TRBJ2-1
CDR3 protein: CASSPREGREQFF
CDR3 DNA: TGTGCCAGCAGCCCAAGGGAGGGGCGGGAGCAGTTCTTC

V gene: TRBV11-1
D gene: -
clone size: -
J gene: TRBJ1-2
CDR3 protein: CASSRQDLYGYTF
CDR3 DNA: TGTGCCAGCAGCAGACAGGACCTCTATGGCTACACCTTC

V gene: TRBV18
D gene: -
clone size: -
J gene: TRBJ2-2
CDR3 protein: CASLGTTNTGELFF
CDR3 DNA: TGTGCCAGCCTAGGGACAACGAACACCGGGGAGCTGTTTTTT

V gene: TRBV7-2
D gene: -
clone size: -
J gene: TRBJ2-7
CDR3 protein: CASSQLTLGGHEQYF
CDR3 DNA: TGTGCCAGCAGCCAGCTAACCCTAGGTGGCCACGAGCAGTACTTC

V gene: TRBV6-6
D gene: -
clone size: -
J gene: TRBJ1-2
CDR3 protein: CASSYTTGPYGYTF
CDR3 DNA: TGTGCCAGCAGTTACACCACAGGGCCCTATGGCTACACCTTC

V gene: TRBV5-1
D gene: -
clone size: -
J gene: TRBJ1-2
CDR3 protein: CASSLFAGEDGYTF
CDR3 DNA: TGCGCCAGCAGCTTGTTTGCAGGGGAAGATGGCTACACCTTC

V gene: TRBV11-2
D gene: TRBD2
clone size: -
J gene: TRBJ2-5
CDR3 protein: CASSFRLAGETQYF
CDR3 DNA: TGTGCCAGCAGCTTTCGGTTAGCGGGAGAGACCCAGTACTTC